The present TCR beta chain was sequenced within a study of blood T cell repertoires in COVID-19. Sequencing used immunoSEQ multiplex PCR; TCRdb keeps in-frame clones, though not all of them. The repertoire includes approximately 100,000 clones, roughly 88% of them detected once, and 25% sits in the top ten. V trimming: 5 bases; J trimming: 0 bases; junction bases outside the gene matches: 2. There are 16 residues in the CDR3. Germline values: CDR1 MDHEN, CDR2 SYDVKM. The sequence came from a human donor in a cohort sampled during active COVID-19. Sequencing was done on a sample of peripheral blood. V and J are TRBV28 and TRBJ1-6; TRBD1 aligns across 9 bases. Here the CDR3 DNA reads TGTGCCAGCAGTCAGGACAGGGGCTCCTATAATTCACCCCTCCACTTT. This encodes CASSQDRGSYNSPLHF.